This T cell receptor beta chain originates from a study of blood T cell repertoires in COVID-19. The V gene end was trimmed by 11 bases and the J gene end by 8 bases; junction bases not matched to a gene: 14. This CDR3 has 14 residues. CDR1 is SEHNR, CDR2 FQNEAQ, per germline (reference sequence). Only in-frame clones appear in the TCRdb table, and some are missing; sequencing was by immunoSEQ multiplex PCR. The table records roughly 97,000 clones, roughly 90% of them present only once. This sequence was found in a human donor in a cohort sampled during active COVID-19. Specimen: peripheral blood. The rearrangement uses TRBV7-9 and TRBJ2-1; 8 bases map to TRBD1. In nucleotides, the CDR3 is TGTGCCGTCACGACAGGGGAGAGGGTCGATGAGCAGTTCTTC. Its protein is CAVTTGERVDEQFF.